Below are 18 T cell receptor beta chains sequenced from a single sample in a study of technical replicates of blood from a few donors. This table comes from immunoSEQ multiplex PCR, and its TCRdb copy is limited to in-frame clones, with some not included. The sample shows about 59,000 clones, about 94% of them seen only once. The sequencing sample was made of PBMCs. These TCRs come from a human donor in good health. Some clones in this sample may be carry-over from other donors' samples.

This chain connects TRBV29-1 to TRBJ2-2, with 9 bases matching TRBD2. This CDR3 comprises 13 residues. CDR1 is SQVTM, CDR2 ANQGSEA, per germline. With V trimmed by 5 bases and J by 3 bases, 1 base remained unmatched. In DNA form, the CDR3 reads TGCAGCGTTATAGCGGGAGACACCGGGGAGCTGTTTTTT. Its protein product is CSVIAGDTGELFF.

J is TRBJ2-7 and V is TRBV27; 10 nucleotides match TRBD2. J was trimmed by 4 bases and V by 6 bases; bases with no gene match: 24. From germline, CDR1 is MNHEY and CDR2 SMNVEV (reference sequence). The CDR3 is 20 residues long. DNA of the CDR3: TGTGCCAGCAGCCGCCGCATTGGGATTAGCGGGGGGTCACGCGCTTACGAGCAGTACTTC. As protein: CASSRRIGISGGSRAYEQYF.

The CDR3 here is CASSLFGTGGNQPQHF. The DNA for the CDR3 is TGTGCCAGCAGCTTGTTCGGGACAGGGGGAAATCAGCCCCAGCATTTT. The chain couples TRBV5-6 to TRBJ1-5; 11 nucleotides align to TRBD1. V shed 1 base, J shed 4 bases, and the junction held 4 bases outside the gene matches. The CDR3 has 16 residues. Germline V gene data show CDR1 as SGHDT and CDR2 as YYEEEE.

CDR3 bases: TGTGCCAGCAGCTTAGGGAGAGTGGGGCCGGATCAGCCCCAGCATTTT. Its translation is CASSLGRVGPDQPQHF. The chain couples TRBV7-9 to TRBJ1-5, with a possible D match to TRBD1 (5 bases). V lost 1 base to trimming and J lost 5 bases, with 15 bases between them. From germline, CDR1 is SEHNR and CDR2 FQNEAQ (reference sequence). The CDR3 spans 16 residues.

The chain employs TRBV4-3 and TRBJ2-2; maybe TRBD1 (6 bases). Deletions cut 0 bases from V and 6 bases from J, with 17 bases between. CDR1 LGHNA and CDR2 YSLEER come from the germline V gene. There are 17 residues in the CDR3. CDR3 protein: CASSQDFGGSSAGELFF. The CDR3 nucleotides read TGCGCCAGCAGCCAAGATTTTGGGGGCTCGAGCGCCGGGGAGCTGTTTTTT.

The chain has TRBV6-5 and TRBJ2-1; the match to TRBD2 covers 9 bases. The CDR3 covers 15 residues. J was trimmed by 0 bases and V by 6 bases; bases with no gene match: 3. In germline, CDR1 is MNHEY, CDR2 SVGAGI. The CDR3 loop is CASSTGLASYNEQFF. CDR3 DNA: TGTGCCAGCAGCACGGGACTAGCCTCCTACAATGAGCAGTTCTTC.

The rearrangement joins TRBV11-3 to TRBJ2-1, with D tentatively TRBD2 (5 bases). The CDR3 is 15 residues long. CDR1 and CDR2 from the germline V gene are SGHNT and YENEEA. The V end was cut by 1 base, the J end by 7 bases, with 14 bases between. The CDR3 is CASSLGPYGVNEQFF. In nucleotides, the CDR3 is TGTGCCAGCAGCTTAGGGCCTTACGGGGTGAATGAGCAGTTCTTC.

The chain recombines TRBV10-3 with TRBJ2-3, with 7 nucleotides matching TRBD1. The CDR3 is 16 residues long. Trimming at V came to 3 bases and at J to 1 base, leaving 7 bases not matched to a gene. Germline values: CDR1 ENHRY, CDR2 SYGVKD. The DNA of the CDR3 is TGTGCCATCAGTGAAACTTCCGGGACAGGCACAGATACGCAGTATTTT. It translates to CAISETSGTGTDTQYF.

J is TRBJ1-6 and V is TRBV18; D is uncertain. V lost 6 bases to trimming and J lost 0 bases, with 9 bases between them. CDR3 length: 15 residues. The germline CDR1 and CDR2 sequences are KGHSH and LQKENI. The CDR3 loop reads CASSPTSSYNSPLHF. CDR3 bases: TGTGCCAGCTCGCCGACTAGCTCCTATAATTCACCCCTCCACTTT.

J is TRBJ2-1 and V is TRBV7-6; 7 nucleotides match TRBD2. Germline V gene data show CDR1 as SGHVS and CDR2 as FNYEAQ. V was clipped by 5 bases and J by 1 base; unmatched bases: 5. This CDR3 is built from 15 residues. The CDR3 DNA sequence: TGTGCCAGCAGCACAAGGGACTATTCCTACAATGAGCAGTTCTTC. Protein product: CASSTRDYSYNEQFF.

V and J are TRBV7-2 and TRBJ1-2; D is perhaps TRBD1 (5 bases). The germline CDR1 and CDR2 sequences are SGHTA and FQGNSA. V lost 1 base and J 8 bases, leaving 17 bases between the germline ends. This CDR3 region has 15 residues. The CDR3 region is CASSLEGSGSGGYTF. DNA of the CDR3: TGTGCCAGCAGCTTAGAAGGATCAGGGTCCGGGGGCTACACCTTC.

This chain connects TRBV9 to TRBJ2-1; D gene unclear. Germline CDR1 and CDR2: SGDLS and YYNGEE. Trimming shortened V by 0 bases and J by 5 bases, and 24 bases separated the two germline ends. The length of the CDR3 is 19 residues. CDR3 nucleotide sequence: TGTGCCAGCAGCGTAGTTTCAGGATCAAGCTCTCCTGTTCACAATGAGCAGTTCTTC. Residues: CASSVVSGSSSPVHNEQFF.

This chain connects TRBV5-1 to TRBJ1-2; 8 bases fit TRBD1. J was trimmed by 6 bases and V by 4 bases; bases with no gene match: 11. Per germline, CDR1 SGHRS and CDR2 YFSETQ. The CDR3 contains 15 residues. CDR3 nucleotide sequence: TGCGCCAGCAGCCACAGGGGGGGTTCGGGTGATGGCTACACCTTC. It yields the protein CASSHRGGSGDGYTF. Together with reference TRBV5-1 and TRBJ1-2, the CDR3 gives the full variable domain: KAGVTQTPRYLIKTRGQQVTLSCSPISGHRSVSWYQQTPGQGLQFLFEYFSETQRNKGNFPGRFSGRQFSNSRSEMNVSTLELGDSALYLCASSHRGGSGDGYTFGSGTRLTVV.

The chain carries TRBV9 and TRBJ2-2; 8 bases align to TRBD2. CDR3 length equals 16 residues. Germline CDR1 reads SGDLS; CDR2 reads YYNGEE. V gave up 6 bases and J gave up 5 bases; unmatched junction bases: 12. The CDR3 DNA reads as TGTGCCAGCACCGGGGGGGAGCAGGGGATTACCGGGGAGCTGTTTTTT. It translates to CASTGGEQGITGELFF.

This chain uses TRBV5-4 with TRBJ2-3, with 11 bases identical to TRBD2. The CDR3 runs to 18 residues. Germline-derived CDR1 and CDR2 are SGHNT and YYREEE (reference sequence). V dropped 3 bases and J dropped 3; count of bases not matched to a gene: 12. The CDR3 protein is CASSSGLAGTVGTDTQYF. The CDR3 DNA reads TGTGCCAGCAGCTCCGGACTAGCGGGTACGGTGGGAACAGATACGCAGTATTTT.

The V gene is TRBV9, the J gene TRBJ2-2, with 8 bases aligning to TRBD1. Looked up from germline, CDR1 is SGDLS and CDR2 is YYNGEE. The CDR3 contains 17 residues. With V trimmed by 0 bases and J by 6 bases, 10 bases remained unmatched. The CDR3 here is CASSVGGTGLTPGELFF. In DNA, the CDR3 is TGTGCCAGCAGCGTAGGGGGGACAGGACTAACTCCCGGGGAGCTGTTTTTT.

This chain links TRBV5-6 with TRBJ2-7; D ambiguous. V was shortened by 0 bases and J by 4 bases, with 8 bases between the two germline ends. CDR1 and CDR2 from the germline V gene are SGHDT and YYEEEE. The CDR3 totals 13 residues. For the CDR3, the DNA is TGTGCCAGCAGCTTGGACAGAAATTACGAGCAGTACTTC. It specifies CASSLDRNYEQYF.

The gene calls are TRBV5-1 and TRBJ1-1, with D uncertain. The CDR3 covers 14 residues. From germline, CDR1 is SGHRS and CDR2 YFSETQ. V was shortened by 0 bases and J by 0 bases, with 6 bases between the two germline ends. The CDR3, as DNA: TGCGCCAGCAGCTTGGGCAGTATGAACACTGAAGCTTTCTTT. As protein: CASSLGSMNTEAFF.